The source of this TCR beta chain is a study of T cells in localized non-small cell lung cancer. Germline loops: CDR1 LGHNA, CDR2 YSLEER. The CDR3 totals 16 residues. Trimming removed 0 bases from V and 7 bases from J, with 13 bases in between. TCRdb keeps only in-frame clones here, not all; method: immunoSEQ multiplex PCR. The sample has about 40,000 clones, roughly 86% seen once. The source was peripheral blood, collected before any cancer treatment. The V and J genes are TRBV4-3 and TRBJ1-6, with D possibly being TRBD1 (5 bases). The source is a man aged 18-55 years with stage I lung adenocarcinoma. CDR3 DNA: TGCGCCAGCAGCCAAGATGGGACTCGGGGGAATTCACCCCTCCACTTT. Translation gives CASSQDGTRGNSPLHF.